The rows below give T cell receptor beta chains drawn from one sample of a study of blood T cell repertoires in COVID-19. Here immunoSEQ multiplex PCR was the method, and the copy in TCRdb shows in-frame clones only, minus some. The sample lists about 270,000 clones, about 86% occurring once. Material for sequencing was peripheral blood. These receptors were taken from a woman aged 60 to 75 with active or convalescent COVID-19. The CDR3 runs from the conserved cysteine through the conserved F or W. D genes are given only for firm matches. Clone size appears in some rows only: once, few, many, or a class for an expanded clone.

few	TRBV29-1	15	TRBJ1-2	NA	CSVEGGEGFNYGYTF	TGCAGCGTTGAAGGGGGGGAGGGATTTAACTATGGCTACACCTTC
NA	TRBV7-2	15	TRBJ2-5	TRBD2	CASRVSIAGDETQYF	TGTGCCAGCAGGGTCTCGATAGCGGGGGATGAGACCCAGTACTTC
NA	TRBV5-1	17	TRBJ2-7	TRBD2	CASSFSTASGDPREQYF	TGCGCCAGCAGCTTCAGTACGGCTAGCGGGGACCCTAGGGAGCAGTACTTC
NA	TRBV7-8	12	TRBJ1-1	TRBD1	CASYRGEGEAFF	TGTGCCAGTTACAGGGGCGAGGGTGAAGCTTTCTTT
few	TRBV28	13	TRBJ1-5	NA	CASSLNSNQPQHF	TGTGCCAGCAGCCTTAATAGCAATCAGCCCCAGCATTTT
NA	TRBV29-1	12	TRBJ1-1	TRBD1	CSAWTGAAEAFF	TGCAGCGCCTGGACAGGGGCGGCTGAAGCTTTCTTT
NA	TRBV5-1	13	TRBJ1-1	TRBD1	CASSPRQGTEAFF	TGCGCCAGCAGCCCCCGACAGGGAACTGAAGCTTTCTTT
NA	TRBV7-2	17	TRBJ2-2	NA	CASSIRFGPENTGELFF	TGTGCCAGCAGTATAAGGTTTGGGCCAGAGAACACCGGGGAGCTGTTTTTT
few	TRBV19	12	TRBJ1-2	NA	CATGGTGYGYTF	TGTGCCACCGGGGGTACGGGCTATGGCTACACCTTC
NA	TRBV18	18	TRBJ1-5	NA	CASSPPGIGGLFNQPQHF	TGTGCCAGCTCACCACCGGGCATCGGAGGCCTCTTCAATCAGCCCCAGCATTTT
NA	TRBV19	15	TRBJ2-7	TRBD1	CASSPTGGTDYEQYF	TGTGCCAGTAGTCCGACAGGGGGAACGGATTACGAGCAGTACTTC
NA	TRBV21-1	16	TRBJ2-1	NA	CASTDLFDRSHNEQFF	TGTGCCAGCACAGACCTCTTCGACAGGAGTCACAATGAGCAGTTCTTC
NA	TRBV5-1	14	TRBJ2-1	NA	CASSLAATIDEQFF	TGCGCCAGCAGCTTGGCTGCGACAATCGATGAGCAGTTCTTC
NA	TRBV5-6	15	TRBJ2-5	TRBD2	CASSSPWAGVETQYF	TGTGCCAGCAGCTCCCCATGGGCGGGGGTGGAGACCCAGTACTTC
few	TRBV6-2/TRBV6-3	14	TRBJ2-1	TRBD2	CASSYPGGRHEQFF	TGTGCCAGCAGTTACCCGGGGGGGCGACATGAGCAGTTCTTC
NA	TRBV11-2	15	TRBJ2-3	NA	CASSLNSGVQNTQYF	TGTGCCAGCAGCTTAAATTCGGGGGTTCAGAATACGCAGTATTTT
NA	TRBV12-3/TRBV12-4	11	TRBJ2-2	NA	CATLSFGELFF	TGTGCCACCCTTTCGTTCGGGGAGCTGTTTTTT
NA	TRBV5-4	16	TRBJ2-2	TRBD1	CASSGGQGRRTGELFF	TGTGCCAGCAGCGGAGGACAGGGGCGGCGCACCGGGGAGCTGTTTTTT
NA	TRBV6-1	12	TRBJ2-7	TRBD1	CASSEFSTGDHF	TGTGCCAGCAGTGAATTTTCTACAGGGGATCACTTC
NA	TRBV5-1	14	TRBJ2-1	NA	CASSVTAVYNEQFF	TGCGCCAGCAGCGTGACAGCCGTTTACAATGAGCAGTTCTTC
few	TRBV2	15	TRBJ2-1	TRBD2	CASSERDYSSNEQFF	TGTGCCAGCAGTGAACGGGACTACAGTTCAAATGAGCAGTTCTTC
few	TRBV27	15	TRBJ1-2	NA	CASSLSSTGGGGYTF	TGTGCCAGCAGTTTATCCTCTACTGGGGGCGGAGGCTACACCTTC
NA	TRBV5-4	14	TRBJ1-1	NA	CASSRGTMNTEAFF	TGTGCCAGCAGCCGGGGGACCATGAACACTGAAGCTTTCTTT
once	TRBV27	17	TRBJ1-3	NA	CASSLGFPSSSGNTIYF	TGTGCCAGCAGTTTAGGTTTCCCCTCTAGCTCTGGAAACACCATATATTTT
NA	TRBV27	15	TRBJ2-1	NA	CASSKLQGPWNEQFF	TGTGCCAGCAGTAAATTGCAGGGGCCATGGAATGAGCAGTTCTTC
NA	TRBV18	15	TRBJ2-2	TRBD1	CASSADRGNTGELFF	TGTGCCAGCTCAGCGGACAGGGGGAACACCGGGGAGCTGTTTTTT
NA	TRBV7-9	14	TRBJ1-2	NA	CASSLREGNYGYTF	TGTGCCAGCAGCTTAAGGGAGGGGAACTATGGCTACACCTTC
few	TRBV20-1	11	TRBJ1-1	NA	CSASRQSRAFF	TGCAGTGCGAGTCGACAGAGTCGAGCTTTCTTT
NA	TRBV14	13	TRBJ1-2	NA	CASSPMTGVGYTF	TGTGCCAGCAGCCCCATGACGGGGGTTGGCTACACCTTC
NA	TRBV5-1	15	TRBJ2-2	TRBD1	CASNQGQTNTGELFF	TGCGCCAGCAATCAGGGACAGACGAACACCGGGGAGCTGTTTTTT
NA	TRBV30	15	TRBJ1-6	NA	CAWDLTRERRSPLHF	TGTGCCTGGGATCTGACAAGGGAGAGAAGATCACCCCTCCACTTT
few	TRBV7-8	14	TRBJ2-5	NA	CASSLQAILETQYF	TGTGCCAGCAGCTTGCAGGCGATTCTGGAGACCCAGTACTTC
NA	TRBV4-3	15	TRBJ1-2	NA	CASSQDRGQGYGYTF	TGCGCCAGCAGCCAAGATCGGGGACAAGGCTATGGCTACACCTTC
NA	TRBV18	16	TRBJ2-5	NA	CASSPLGSQYQETQYF	TGTGCCAGCTCACCATTGGGTAGCCAGTACCAAGAGACCCAGTACTTC
NA	TRBV11-2	15	TRBJ1-2	NA	CASSLDPGDPGGYTF	TGTGCCAGCAGCTTAGATCCGGGGGACCCCGGTGGCTACACCTTC
few	TRBV29-1	16	TRBJ2-1	TRBD1	CSVVGDRDRGINEQFF	TGCAGCGTTGTTGGAGACCGGGACAGGGGAATCAATGAGCAGTTCTTC
few	TRBV10-2	19	TRBJ1-2	NA	CASSESGGPLALANYGYTF	TGCGCCAGCAGTGAGTCAGGGGGACCTCTTGCCTTAGCTAACTATGGCTACACCTTC
NA	TRBV7-9	14	TRBJ2-5	NA	CASSPRGSEETQYF	TGTGCCAGCAGCCCGCGAGGTAGCGAAGAGACCCAGTACTTC
once	TRBV5-1	15	TRBJ1-1	TRBD1	CASSPGQGFYTEAFF	TGCGCCAGCTCGCCGGGACAGGGGTTTTACACTGAAGCTTTCTTT
NA	TRBV9	16	TRBJ2-1	NA	CASSVGERLSYNEQFF	TGTGCCAGCAGCGTAGGGGAGCGTCTCTCCTACAATGAGCAGTTCTTC